Sequencing of this T cell receptor beta chain was carried out in a study of low-dose radiotherapy and immunotherapy resistance in tumors. Both TCRalpha and TCRbeta chains were reverse transcribed with V-gene-specific primers. Both a constant-region primer and a V-primer adapter served to amplify TCRs across roughly 22 PCR cycles. TCRdb analysed the reads with MiXCR anew, one entry per CDR3 protein. The table has roughly 10,000 distinct CDR3 sequences, roughly 60% seen once. The sequence derives from a human donor with advanced metastatic prostate, ovarian, gallbladder or colorectal cancer (not recorded which). This table probably holds off-target reads from a library built for another chain.

The CDR3 bases are TGTGCCAGCAGCCGCGACACGAAAAGTGAGCAGTTCTTC. It yields the protein CASSRDTKSEQFF. This chain uses TRBV3-1 with TRBJ2-1; D not resolved. CDR3 length: 13 amino acids. The V gene's germline CDR1 is LGHDT and CDR2 YNNKEL (reference sequence). Trimming shortened V by 4 bases and J by 9 bases, and 13 bases separated the two germline ends.